This is a list of T cell receptor beta chains from one sample in a study of OX40 agonist ivuxolimab in advanced cancers. TCRdb keeps only in-frame clones here, not all; method: immunoSEQ multiplex PCR. The sample has approximately 40,000 clones, just under 90% seen once; the top ten hold 6%. The sequences come from CD4+ or CD8+ T cells sorted from blood, collected in a trial of the OX40 agonist ivuxolimab. These receptors were obtained from an adult with an advanced solid tumor such as melanoma, head and neck, liver or kidney cancer. CDR3s include the opening cysteine and the closing phenylalanine or tryptophan. Fields, in order: V gene, J gene, D gene, CDR3 protein, CDR3 DNA. D genes are given only for firm matches.

TRBV5-1	TRBJ2-1	-	CASSLAARGDEQFF	TGCGCCAGCAGCTTGGCCGCTAGGGGAGATGAGCAGTTCTTC
TRBV11-3	TRBJ2-7	-	CASSLEESHEQYF	TGTGCCAGCAGCTTAGAAGAGTCCCACGAGCAGTACTTC
TRBV11-3	TRBJ2-7	-	CASSGNRRENPYEQYF	TGTGCCAGCAGCGGCAACAGGAGGGAGAACCCCTACGAGCAGTACTTC
TRBV5-4	TRBJ2-1	TRBD2	CASSPGASGSHEQFF	TGTGCCAGCAGCCCAGGGGCTAGCGGGAGCCATGAGCAGTTCTTC
TRBV13	TRBJ1-2	-	CASSLRPGGSGYTF	TGTGCCAGCAGCTTACGCCCCGGGGGTTCTGGCTACACCTTC
TRBV5-8	TRBJ1-4	-	CASSRWGESEKLFF	TGTGCCAGCAGCCGGTGGGGGGAGAGTGAAAAACTGTTTTTT
TRBV10-3	TRBJ2-1	-	CAIRFSVVYNEQFF	TGTGCCATCAGATTTAGTGTGGTCTACAATGAGCAGTTCTTC
TRBV7-8	TRBJ1-1	TRBD1	CASSVRTDRGDTEAFF	TGTGCCAGCAGCGTCCGGACGGACAGGGGGGACACTGAAGCTTTCTTT
TRBV27	TRBJ2-7	-	CASSRLDEQYF	TGTGCCAGCAGCCGCCTGGACGAGCAGTACTTC
TRBV15	TRBJ1-1	-	CATSRGGPRTEAFF	TGTGCCACCAGCAGAGGAGGACCCAGGACTGAAGCTTTCTTT
TRBV7-8	TRBJ1-4	-	CASSPDHNEKLFF	TGTGCCAGCAGCCCGGATCATAATGAAAAACTGTTTTTT
TRBV29-1	TRBJ2-3	-	CSVGQGGDTQYF	TGCAGCGTTGGACAGGGAGGAGATACGCAGTATTTT
TRBV6-5	TRBJ2-7	TRBD1	CASSYSGAGGKQYF	TGTGCCAGCAGTTACTCCGGGGCAGGGGGTAAGCAGTACTTC
TRBV28	TRBJ2-1	-	CASSRYNEQFF	TGTGCCAGCAGCCGATACAATGAGCAGTTCTTC
TRBV28	TRBJ2-7	-	CASMMGSGLEVWEQYF	TGTGCCAGCATGATGGGGTCAGGCCTGGAGGTATGGGAGCAGTACTTC
TRBV7-9	TRBJ1-5	TRBD1	CASSRWDRGGNQPQHF	TGTGCCAGCAGCAGATGGGACAGGGGAGGGAATCAGCCCCAGCATTTT
TRBV12-5	TRBJ2-7	-	CASGLVPVYEPAPSYEQYF	TGTGCTAGTGGTTTGGTACCGGTTTACGAGCCAGCCCCCTCCTACGAGCAGTACTTC
TRBV6-5	TRBJ1-5	-	CASKGGGLSNQPQHF	TGTGCCAGCAAGGGAGGGGGGCTAAGCAATCAGCCCCAGCATTTT
TRBV2	TRBJ1-1	TRBD1	CASSADRATEAFF	TGTGCCAGCAGTGCCGACAGGGCCACTGAAGCTTTCTTT